The rows below give T cell receptor beta chains drawn from one sample of a study of T cells in Graves' hyperthyroidism and ophthalmopathy. TCRdb reprocessed the multiplex PCR reads via MiXCR and lists one record per CDR3 protein. This repertoire shows approximately 260,000 distinct CDR3 sequences, 13% to 15% found once; its top ten account for roughly 31%. The material sequenced was blood. The receptors stem from a woman in her forties or fifties with Graves' hyperthyroidism that later progressed to Graves' ophthalmopathy. The CDR3 runs from the conserved cysteine through the conserved F or W. Fields, in order: clone size, V gene, J gene, D gene, CDR3 protein, CDR3 DNA. A D gene is named only where the DNA matches it firmly. Clone size is shown for a subset of rows, as once, few, many or a class of expanded clone.

many	TRBV2	TRBJ2-7	-	CASEGIVRGYEQYF	TGTGCCAGCGAAGGGATCGTGAGAGGCTACGAGCAGTACTTC
many	TRBV30	TRBJ2-1	TRBD1	CAWSLGQGNEQFF	TGTGCCTGGAGTCTTGGACAGGGGAATGAGCAGTTCTTC
many	TRBV19	TRBJ2-7	-	CASSKESSYEQYF	TGTGCCAGTAGTAAGGAGAGCTCCTACGAGCAGTACTTC
-	TRBV5-1	TRBJ1-2	TRBD1	CASSSRTGNYGYTF	TGCGCCAGCAGTTCGAGGACAGGGAACTATGGCTACACCTTC
many	TRBV27	TRBJ2-7	-	CASSFLTGPRSYEQYF	TGTGCCAGCAGTTTCCTCACAGGGCCTCGTTCTTACGAGCAGTACTTC
many	TRBV10-2	TRBJ2-3	TRBD2	CASSKTTGTSSDTQYF	TGCGCCAGCAGTAAAACTACAGGGACTAGCTCAGATACGCAGTATTTT
-	TRBV10-2	TRBJ2-2	-	CASMIGLDTGELFF	TGCGCCAGCATGATTGGACTTGACACCGGGGAGCTGTTTTTT
many	TRBV5-6	TRBJ2-1	TRBD2	CASSSGTSAYNEQFF	TGTGCCAGCAGCTCCGGGACTAGCGCTTACAATGAGCAGTTCTTC
-	TRBV19	TRBJ1-1	TRBD1	CASSMAGGGTEAFF	TGTGCCAGTAGTATGGCAGGGGGAGGGACTGAAGCTTTCTTT
many	TRBV29-1	TRBJ1-3	-	CSVEDLGTSGNTIYF	TGCAGCGTTGAAGATCTGGGCACCTCTGGAAACACCATATATTTT
many	TRBV10-3	TRBJ2-7	TRBD2	CAISELAGGSYEQYF	TGTGCCATCAGTGAACTAGCGGGAGGGTCCTACGAGCAGTACTTC
few	TRBV19	TRBJ2-2	TRBD1	CASSWDRVGLNTGELFF	TGTGCCAGTAGTTGGGACAGGGTTGGCCTGAACACCGGGGAGCTGTTTTTT
few	TRBV30	TRBJ2-5	-	CAWRFRGFGTQYF	TGTGCCTGGCGTTTTCGGGGCTTCGGGACCCAGTACTTC
few	TRBV3-1	TRBJ2-6	-	CASSQDASGANVLTF	TGTGCCAGCAGCCAAGATGCATCTGGGGCCAACGTCCTGACTTTC
-	TRBV7-9	TRBJ1-1	TRBD1	CASSLPTGEVREAFF	TGTGCCAGCAGCTTACCGACAGGGGAAGTGAGGGAAGCTTTCTTT
many	TRBV28	TRBJ1-1	TRBD1	CASSSPGTDMNTEAFF	TGTGCCAGCAGTTCTCCCGGGACAGATATGAACACTGAAGCTTTCTTT
-	TRBV12-3/TRBV12-4	TRBJ2-5	-	CASSLSGIPETQYF	TGTGCCAGCAGTTTGTCGGGCATTCCGGAGACCCAGTACTTC
few	TRBV9	TRBJ1-2	-	CASSASGRANYGYTF	TGTGCCAGCAGCGCCTCCGGGAGGGCCAACTATGGCTACACCTTC
many	TRBV5-1	TRBJ1-2	-	CASSEGPSAGYGYTF	TGCGCCAGCAGCGAGGGGCCCTCCGCGGGCTATGGCTACACCTTC
few	TRBV5-4	TRBJ1-1	-	CASSRGMKNTEAFF	TGTGCCAGCAGCCGGGGGATGAAGAACACTGAAGCTTTCTTT
many	TRBV18	TRBJ1-4	-	CASSPPGSKLNEKLFF	TGTGCCAGCTCACCACCAGGGTCTAAACTTAATGAAAAACTGTTTTTT
many	TRBV27	TRBJ2-7	-	CASSPTTGISWYEQYF	TGTGCCAGCAGTCCAACAACCGGGATTTCTTGGTACGAGCAGTACTTC
many	TRBV9	TRBJ1-1	TRBD1	CASSRDRGVNTEAFF	TGTGCCAGCAGCAGGGACAGGGGTGTGAACACTGAAGCTTTCTTT
many	TRBV6-1	TRBJ2-5	-	CASSRFGTPQETQYF	TGTGCCAGCAGCCGTTTCGGGACACCTCAAGAGACCCAGTACTTC
many	TRBV5-1	TRBJ2-1	-	CASSLAQVNYNEQFF	TGCGCCAGCAGCTTGGCCCAGGTGAACTACAATGAGCAGTTCTTC